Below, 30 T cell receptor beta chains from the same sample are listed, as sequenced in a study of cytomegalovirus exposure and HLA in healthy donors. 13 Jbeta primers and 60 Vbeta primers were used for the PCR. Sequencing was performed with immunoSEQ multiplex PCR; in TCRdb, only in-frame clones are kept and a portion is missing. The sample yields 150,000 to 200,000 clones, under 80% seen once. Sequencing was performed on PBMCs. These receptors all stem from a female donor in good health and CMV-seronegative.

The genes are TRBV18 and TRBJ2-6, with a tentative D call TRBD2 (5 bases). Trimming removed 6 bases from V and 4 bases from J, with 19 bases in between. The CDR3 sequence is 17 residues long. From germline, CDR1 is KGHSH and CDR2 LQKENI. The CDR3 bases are TGTGCCAGCTCCAGGCCACCGCGAGCGGACGGGGCCAACGTCCTGACTTTC. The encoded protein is CASSRPPRADGANVLTF.

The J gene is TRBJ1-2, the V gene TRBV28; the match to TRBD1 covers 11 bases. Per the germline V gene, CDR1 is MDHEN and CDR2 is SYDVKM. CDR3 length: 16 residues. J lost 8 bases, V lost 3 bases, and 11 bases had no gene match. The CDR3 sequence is CASSLTSGTGGLGYTF. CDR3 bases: TGTGCCAGCAGTTTGACTTCCGGGACAGGGGGTTTAGGCTACACCTTC.

This CDR3 is CASGQGSDNSPLHF. The CDR3 DNA follows: TGTGCCAGCGGTCAGGGATCGGATAATTCACCCCTCCACTTT. V usage is TRBV7-6 and J usage is TRBJ1-6; D perhaps matches TRBD1 (5 bases). The CDR3 contains 14 residues. Germline V gene sequence: CDR1 SGHVS, CDR2 FNYEAQ. With 8 bases removed from V and 5 bases from J, the gap between germline ends came to 13 bases.

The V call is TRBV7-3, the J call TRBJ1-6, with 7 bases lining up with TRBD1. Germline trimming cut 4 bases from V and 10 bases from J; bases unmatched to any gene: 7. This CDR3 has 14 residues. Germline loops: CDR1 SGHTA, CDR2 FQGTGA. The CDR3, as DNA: TGTGCCAGCAGCTCGACAGGGAGGAACTCACCCCTCCACTTT. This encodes CASSSTGRNSPLHF.

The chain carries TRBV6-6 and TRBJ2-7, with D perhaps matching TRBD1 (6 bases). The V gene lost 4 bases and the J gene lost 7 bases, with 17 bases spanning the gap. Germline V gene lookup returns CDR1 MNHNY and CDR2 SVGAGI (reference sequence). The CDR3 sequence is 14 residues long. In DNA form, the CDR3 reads TGTGCCAGCAGTTCGACAGGAAATCCCAGGGAGCAGTACTTC. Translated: CASSSTGNPREQYF.

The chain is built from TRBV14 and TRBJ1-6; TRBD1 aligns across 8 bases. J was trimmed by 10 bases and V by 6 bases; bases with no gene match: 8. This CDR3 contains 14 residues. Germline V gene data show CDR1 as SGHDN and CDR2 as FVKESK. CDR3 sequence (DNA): TGTGCCAGCAGATCCGGGACAGGCTCCTCACCCCTCCACTTT. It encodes CASRSGTGSSPLHF.

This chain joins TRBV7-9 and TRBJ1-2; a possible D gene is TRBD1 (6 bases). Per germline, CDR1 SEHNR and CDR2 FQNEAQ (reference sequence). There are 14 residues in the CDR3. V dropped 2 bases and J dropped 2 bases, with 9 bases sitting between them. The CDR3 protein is CASSLSGQNYGYTF. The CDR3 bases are TGTGCCAGCAGCTTATCTGGACAGAACTATGGCTACACCTTC.

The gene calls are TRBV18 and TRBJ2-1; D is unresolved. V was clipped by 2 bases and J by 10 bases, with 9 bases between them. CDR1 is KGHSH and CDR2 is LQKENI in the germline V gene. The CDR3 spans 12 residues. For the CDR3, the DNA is TGTGCCAGCTCACCAATGACCGGGGAGCAGTTCTTC. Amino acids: CASSPMTGEQFF.

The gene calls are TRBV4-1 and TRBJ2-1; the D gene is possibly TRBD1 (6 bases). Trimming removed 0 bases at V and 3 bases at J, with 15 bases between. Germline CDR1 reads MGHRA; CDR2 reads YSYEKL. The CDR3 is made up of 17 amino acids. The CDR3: CASSQDIRGPYYNEQFF. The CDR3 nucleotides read TGCGCCAGCAGCCAAGATATCAGGGGCCCCTACTACAATGAGCAGTTCTTC.

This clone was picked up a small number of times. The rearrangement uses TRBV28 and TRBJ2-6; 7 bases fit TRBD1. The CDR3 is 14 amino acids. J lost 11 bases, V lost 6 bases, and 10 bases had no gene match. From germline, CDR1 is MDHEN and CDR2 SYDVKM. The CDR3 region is CASSKGALQDVLTF. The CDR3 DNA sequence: TGTGCCAGCAGCAAGGGGGCCCTACAGGACGTCCTGACTTTC.

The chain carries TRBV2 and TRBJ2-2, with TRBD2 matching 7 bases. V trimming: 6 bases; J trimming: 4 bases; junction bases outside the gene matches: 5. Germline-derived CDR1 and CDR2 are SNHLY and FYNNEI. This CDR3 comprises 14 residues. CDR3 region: CASRLGRGTGELFF. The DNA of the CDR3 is TGTGCCAGCAGACTAGGGAGGGGCACCGGGGAGCTGTTTTTT.

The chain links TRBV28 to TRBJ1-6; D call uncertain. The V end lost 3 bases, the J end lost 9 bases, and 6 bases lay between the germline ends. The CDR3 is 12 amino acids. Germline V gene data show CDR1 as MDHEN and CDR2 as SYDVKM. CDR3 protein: CASSFRGSPLHF. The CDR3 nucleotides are TGTGCCAGCAGTTTTCGAGGTTCACCCCTCCACTTT.

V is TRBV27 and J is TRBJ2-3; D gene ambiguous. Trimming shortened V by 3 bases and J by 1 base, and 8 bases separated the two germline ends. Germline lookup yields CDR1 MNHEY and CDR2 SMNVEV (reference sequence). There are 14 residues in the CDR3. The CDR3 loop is CASSFSLGTDTQYF. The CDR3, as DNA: TGTGCCAGCAGTTTTTCATTAGGCACAGATACGCAGTATTTT.

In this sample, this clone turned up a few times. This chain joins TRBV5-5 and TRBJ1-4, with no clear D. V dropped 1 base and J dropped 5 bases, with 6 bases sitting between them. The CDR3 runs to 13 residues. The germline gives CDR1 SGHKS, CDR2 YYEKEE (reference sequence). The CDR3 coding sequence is TGTGCCAGCAGCTTGTCGGGGAATGAAAAACTGTTTTTT. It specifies CASSLSGNEKLFF.

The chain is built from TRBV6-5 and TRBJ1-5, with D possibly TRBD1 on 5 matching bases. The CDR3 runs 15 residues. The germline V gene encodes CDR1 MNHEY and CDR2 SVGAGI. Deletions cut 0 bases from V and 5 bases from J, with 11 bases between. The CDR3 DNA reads TGTGCCAGCAGTTACTCCCCTGGACAAGATCAGCCCCAGCATTTT. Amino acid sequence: CASSYSPGQDQPQHF.

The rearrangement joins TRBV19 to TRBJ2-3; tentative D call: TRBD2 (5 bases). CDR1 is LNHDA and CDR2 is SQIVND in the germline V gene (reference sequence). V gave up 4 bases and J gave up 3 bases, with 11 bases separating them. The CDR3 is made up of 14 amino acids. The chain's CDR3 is CASSRQRGTDTQYF. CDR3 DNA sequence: TGTGCCAGTAGTAGGCAGCGAGGGACAGATACGCAGTATTTT.

The DNA for the CDR3 is TGTGCCAGCAGCTTTATACAGGCCGGGGAGCAGTACTTC. Protein product: CASSFIQAGEQYF. The chain links TRBV11-1 to TRBJ2-7; perhaps TRBD1 as D (5 bases). The CDR3 contains 13 residues. V lost 3 bases to trimming and J lost 7 bases, with 13 bases between them. From germline, CDR1 is SGHAT and CDR2 FQDESV (reference sequence).

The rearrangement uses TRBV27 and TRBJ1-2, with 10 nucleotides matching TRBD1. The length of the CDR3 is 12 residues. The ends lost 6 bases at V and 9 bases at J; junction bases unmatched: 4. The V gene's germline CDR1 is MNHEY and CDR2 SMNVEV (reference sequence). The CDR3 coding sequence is TGTGCCAGCAGGGGACAGGGGATCAGCTACACCTTC. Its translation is CASRGQGISYTF.

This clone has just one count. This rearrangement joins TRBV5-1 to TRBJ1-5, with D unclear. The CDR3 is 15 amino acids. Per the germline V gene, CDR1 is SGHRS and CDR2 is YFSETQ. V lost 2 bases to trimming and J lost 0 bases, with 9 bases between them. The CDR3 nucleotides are TGCGCCAGCAGCTTAGCCTCCCCTAGCAATCAGCCCCAGCATTTT. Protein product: CASSLASPSNQPQHF.

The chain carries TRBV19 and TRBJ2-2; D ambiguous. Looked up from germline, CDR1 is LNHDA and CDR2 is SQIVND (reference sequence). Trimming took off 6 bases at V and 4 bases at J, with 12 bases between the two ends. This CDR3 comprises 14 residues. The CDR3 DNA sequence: TGTGCCAGTAGCCTAACTACTACCACCGGGGAGCTGTTTTTT. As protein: CASSLTTTTGELFF. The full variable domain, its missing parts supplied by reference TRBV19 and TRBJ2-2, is DGGITQSPKYLFRKEGQNVTLSCEQNLNHDAMYWYRQDPGQGLRLIYYSQIVNDFQKGDIAEGYSVSREKKESFPLTVTSAQKNPTAFYLCASSLTTTTGELFFGEGSRLTVL.

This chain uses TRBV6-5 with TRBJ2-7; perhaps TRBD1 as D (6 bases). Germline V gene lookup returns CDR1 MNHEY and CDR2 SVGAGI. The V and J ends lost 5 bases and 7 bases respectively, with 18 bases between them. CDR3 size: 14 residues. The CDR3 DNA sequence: TGTGCCAGCAGTAATTTGACAGGTCGGAAGGAGCAGTACTTC. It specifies CASSNLTGRKEQYF.

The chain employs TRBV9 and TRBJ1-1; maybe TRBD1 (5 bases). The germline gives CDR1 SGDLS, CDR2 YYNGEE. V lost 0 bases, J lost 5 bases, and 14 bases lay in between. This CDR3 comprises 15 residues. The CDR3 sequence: CASSVGEGPRTEAFF. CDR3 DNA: TGTGCCAGCAGCGTAGGGGAGGGGCCGAGGACTGAAGCTTTCTTT.

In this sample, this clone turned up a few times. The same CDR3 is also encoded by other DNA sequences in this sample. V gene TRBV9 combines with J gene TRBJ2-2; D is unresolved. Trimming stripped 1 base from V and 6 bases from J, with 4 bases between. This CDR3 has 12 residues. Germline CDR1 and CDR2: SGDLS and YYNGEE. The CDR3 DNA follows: TGTGCCAGCAGCGTACGTTCCGGGGAGCTGTTTTTT. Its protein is CASSVRSGELFF. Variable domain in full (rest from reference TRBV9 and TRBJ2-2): DSGVTQTPKHLITATGQRVTLRCSPRSGDLSVYWYQQSLDQGLQFLIQYYNGEERAKGNILERFSAQQFPDLHSELNLSSLELGDSALYFCASSVRSGELFFGEGSRLTVL.

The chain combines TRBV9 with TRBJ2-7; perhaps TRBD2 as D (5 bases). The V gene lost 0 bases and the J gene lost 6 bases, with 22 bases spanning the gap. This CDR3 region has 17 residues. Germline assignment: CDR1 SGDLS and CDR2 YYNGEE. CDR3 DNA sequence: TGTGCCAGCAGCGTAGCTTTAAGTTCCAGAGGGAGCGCCGAGCAGTACTTC. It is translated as CASSVALSSRGSAEQYF. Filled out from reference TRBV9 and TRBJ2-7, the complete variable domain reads DSGVTQTPKHLITATGQRVTLRCSPRSGDLSVYWYQQSLDQGLQFLIQYYNGEERAKGNILERFSAQQFPDLHSELNLSSLELGDSALYFCASSVALSSRGSAEQYFGPGTRLTVT.

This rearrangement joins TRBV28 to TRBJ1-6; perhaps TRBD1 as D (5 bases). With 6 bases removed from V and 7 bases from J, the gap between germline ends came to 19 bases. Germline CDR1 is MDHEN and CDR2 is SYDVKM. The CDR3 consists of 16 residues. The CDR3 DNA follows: TGTGCCAGCAGCTCTCCGCAGGACACACCGAATTCACCCCTCCACTTT. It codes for CASSSPQDTPNSPLHF.

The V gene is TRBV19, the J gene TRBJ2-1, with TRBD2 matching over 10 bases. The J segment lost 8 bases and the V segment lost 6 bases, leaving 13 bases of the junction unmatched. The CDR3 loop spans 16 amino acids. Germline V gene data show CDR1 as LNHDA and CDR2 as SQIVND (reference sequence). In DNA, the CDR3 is TGTGCCAGTAGCCCTTTCGGTAGCGGGAGGAGGGATGAGCAGTTCTTC. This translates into CASSPFGSGRRDEQFF.

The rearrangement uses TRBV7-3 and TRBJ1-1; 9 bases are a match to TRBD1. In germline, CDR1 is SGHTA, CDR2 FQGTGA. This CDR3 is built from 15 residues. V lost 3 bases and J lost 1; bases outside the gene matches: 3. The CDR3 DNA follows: TGTGCCAGCAGCTTTACAGGGGGCGCGAACACTGAAGCTTTCTTT. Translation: CASSFTGGANTEAFF.

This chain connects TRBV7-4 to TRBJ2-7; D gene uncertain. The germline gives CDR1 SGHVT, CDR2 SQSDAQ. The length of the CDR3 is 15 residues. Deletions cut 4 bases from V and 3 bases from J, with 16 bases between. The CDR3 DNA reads TGTGCCAGCAGCTGTACCTGGCGGAATAGCTACGAGCAGTACTTC. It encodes CASSCTWRNSYEQYF.

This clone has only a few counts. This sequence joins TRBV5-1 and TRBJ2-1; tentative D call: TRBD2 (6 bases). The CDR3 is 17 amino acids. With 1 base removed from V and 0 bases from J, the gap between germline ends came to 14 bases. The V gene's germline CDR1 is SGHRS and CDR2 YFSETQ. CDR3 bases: TGCGCCAGCAGCTTGAATCTTGCGGGGAGCTCCTACAATGAGCAGTTCTTC. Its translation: CASSLNLAGSSYNEQFF.

CDR3 sequence: CASSPLSPQETQYF. The CDR3 DNA sequence: TGTGCCAGCAGCCCCCTATCCCCTCAAGAGACCCAGTACTTC. The genes are TRBV5-4 and TRBJ2-5, with D unresolved. This CDR3 contains 14 residues. The germline gives CDR1 SGHNT, CDR2 YYREEE (reference sequence). V dropped 4 bases and J dropped 2 bases, with 12 bases sitting between them.